Below are 11 T cell receptor beta chains sequenced from a single sample in a study of CD8+ T cells in alopecia areata. In each case, RNA was isolated and then reverse transcribed into cDNA as the sequencing template. Method: immunoSEQ multiplex PCR; TCRdb's copy keeps in-frame clones and lacks some. The table includes over 85,000 clones, roughly 41% detected once. Sequencing input: CD4+ T cells sorted from blood. The receptor source for this set is a human donor with alopecia areata.

The chain is built from TRBV6-4 and TRBJ2-7, with D perhaps TRBD1 (6 bases). The ends were cut back, 3 bases at V and 0 bases at J, with 12 bases in the middle. The CDR3 covers 15 residues. Germline V gene data show CDR1 as MRHNA and CDR2 as SNTAGT. The DNA of the CDR3 is TGTGCCAGCAGTGAGTCCCAGGGGAGCTCCTACGAGCAGTACTTC. This codes for CASSESQGSSYEQYF.

The chain has TRBV5-1 and TRBJ2-3; tentatively, D is TRBD1 or TRBD2 (5 bases each). The CDR3 consists of 16 residues. Per germline, CDR1 SGHRS and CDR2 YFSETQ. Trimming shortened V by 0 bases and J by 1 base, and 12 bases separated the two germline ends. The CDR3 sequence: CASSLEGRSGTDTQYF. CDR3 sequence (DNA): TGCGCCAGCAGCTTGGAGGGGAGAAGCGGCACAGATACGCAGTATTTT.

There are a few counts of this clone. This chain links TRBV27 with TRBJ2-1, with D possibly called TRBD1 or TRBD2 (5 bases each). Per germline, CDR1 MNHEY and CDR2 SMNVEV (reference sequence). The V gene lost 4 bases and the J gene lost 0 bases, with 7 bases spanning the gap. The length of the CDR3 is 14 residues. The CDR3 reads CASSSGSSYNEQFF. The CDR3 DNA is TGTGCCAGCAGTTCAGGGAGCTCCTACAATGAGCAGTTCTTC.

In this sample, this clone turned up a few times. The rearrangement joins TRBV4-3 to TRBJ2-6, with D possibly TRBD2 on 7 matching bases. Germline lookup yields CDR1 LGHNA and CDR2 YSLEER. CDR3 length equals 16 residues. V lost 0 bases and J 4 bases, leaving 10 bases between the germline ends. In DNA, the CDR3 is TGCGCCAGCAGCCAAGACGGGGGGCGAGGGGCCAACGTCCTGACTTTC. Protein sequence: CASSQDGGRGANVLTF.

This clone was seen once. This chain links TRBV4-2 with TRBJ2-7; TRBD2 aligns across 9 bases. With V trimmed by 0 bases and J by 0 bases, 9 bases remained unmatched. CDR1 is LGHNA and CDR2 is YNFKEQ in the germline V gene. This CDR3 is built from 18 residues. Written as DNA, the CDR3 is TGTGCCAGCAGCCAAGATTTTATCGCTAGCGGGATCTCCTACGAGCAGTACTTC. Its protein product is CASSQDFIASGISYEQYF.

About this clone itself: A read error may produce the germline difference seen at one junction end. The CDR3 nucleotides read TGCGCCAGCAGCTTATGGGGGGATATCTACAATGAGCAGTTCTTC. It specifies CASSLWGDIYNEQFF. V and J are TRBV5-4 and TRBJ2-1; possible D gene TRBD2, 6 bases. Germline CDR1 reads SGHNT; CDR2 reads YYREEE (reference sequence). The CDR3 loop spans 15 amino acids. The variable domain in full, with the rest retrieved from reference TRBV5-4 and TRBJ2-1, is ETGVTQSPTHLIKTRGQQVTLRCSSQSGHNTVSWYQQALGQGPQFIFQYYREEENGRGNFPPRFSGLQFPNYSSELNVNALELDDSALYLCASSLWGDIYNEQFFGPGTRLTVL.

This clone was observed a few times. V usage is TRBV7-2 and J usage is TRBJ1-1, with D unclear. The V gene's germline CDR1 is SGHTA and CDR2 FQGNSA. This CDR3 has 14 amino acids. The CDR3 region has the DNA TGTGCTCGAGCCGCGGGAGGGTTGGGCACTGAAGCTTTCTTT. This translates into CARAAGGLGTEAFF. The full variable domain, completed using reference TRBV7-2 and TRBJ1-1, is GAGVSQSPSNKVTEKGKDVELRCDPISGHTALYWYRQSLGQGLEFLIYFQGNSAPDKSGLPSDRFSAERTGGSVSTLTIQRTQQEDSAVYLCARAAGGLGTEAFFGQGTRLTVV.

The chain uses TRBV2 and TRBJ2-5, with 7 nucleotides matching TRBD2. CDR3 size: 13 residues. The V and J ends lost 7 bases and 4 bases, in that order; junction bases with no gene match: 6. Germline CDR1 and CDR2: SNHLY and FYNNEI. The CDR3 DNA reads TGTGCCAGCACACCGACGGGAGGAGAGACCCAGTACTTC. Translation: CASTPTGGETQYF.

This clone has more than one count but fewer than ten. The chain uses TRBV29-1 and TRBJ2-3; D remains unclear. The CDR3 has 11 residues. The V and J ends lost 2 bases and 4 bases respectively, with 4 bases between them. CDR1 SQVTM and CDR2 ANQGSEA come from the germline V gene. CDR3 bases: TGCAGCGTTGAAAGGGCAGATACGCAGTATTTT. Translated, it gives CSVERADTQYF.

The chain links TRBV5-1 to TRBJ2-5; no clear D. Germline lookup yields CDR1 SGHRS and CDR2 YFSETQ. CDR3 size: 12 residues. The V end lost 1 base, the J end lost 5 bases, and 6 bases lay between the germline ends. Here the CDR3 reads CASSLNGETQYF. CDR3 DNA sequence: TGCGCCAGCAGCTTGAATGGCGAGACCCAGTACTTC.

This clone occurred a few times. The chain employs TRBV29-1 and TRBJ2-3; D perhaps matches TRBD2 (7 bases). V was trimmed by 8 bases and J by 0 bases, leaving 18 bases between them. The CDR3 is 15 amino acids. Germline values: CDR1 SQVTM, CDR2 ANQGSEA. CDR3 sequence: CSISGGQGSTDTQYF. CDR3 DNA: TGCAGCATCTCGGGGGGTCAGGGGAGCACAGATACGCAGTATTTT.